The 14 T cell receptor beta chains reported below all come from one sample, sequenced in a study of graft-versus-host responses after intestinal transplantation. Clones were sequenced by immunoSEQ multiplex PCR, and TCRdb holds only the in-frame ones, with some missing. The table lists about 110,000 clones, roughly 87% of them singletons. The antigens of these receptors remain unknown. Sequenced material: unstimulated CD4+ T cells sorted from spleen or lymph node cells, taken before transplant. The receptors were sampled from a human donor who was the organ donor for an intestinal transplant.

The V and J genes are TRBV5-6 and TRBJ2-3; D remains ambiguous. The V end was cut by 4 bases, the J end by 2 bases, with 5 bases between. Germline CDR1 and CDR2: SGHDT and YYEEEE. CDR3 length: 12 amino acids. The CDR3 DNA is TGTGCCAGCAGCGCCCTCACAGATACGCAGTATTTT. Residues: CASSALTDTQYF.

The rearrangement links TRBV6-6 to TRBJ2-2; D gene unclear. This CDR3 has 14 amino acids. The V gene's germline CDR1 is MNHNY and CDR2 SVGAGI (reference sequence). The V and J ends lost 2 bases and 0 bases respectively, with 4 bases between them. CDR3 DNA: TGTGCCAGCAGTTACGGTCCGAACACCGGGGAGCTGTTTTTT. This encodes CASSYGPNTGELFF.

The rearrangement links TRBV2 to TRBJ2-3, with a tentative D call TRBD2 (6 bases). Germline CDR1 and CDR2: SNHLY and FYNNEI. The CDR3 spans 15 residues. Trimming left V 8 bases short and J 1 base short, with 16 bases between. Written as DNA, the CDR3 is TGTGCCAGCCATCTTGGGGGGATTGGCACAGATACGCAGTATTTT. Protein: CASHLGGIGTDTQYF.

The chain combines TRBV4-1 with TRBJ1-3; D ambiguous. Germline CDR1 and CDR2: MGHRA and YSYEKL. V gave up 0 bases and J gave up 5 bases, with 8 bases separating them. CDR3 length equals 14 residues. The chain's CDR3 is CASSQDGSRNTIYF. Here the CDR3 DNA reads TGCGCCAGCAGCCAAGATGGATCGAGAAACACCATATATTTT.

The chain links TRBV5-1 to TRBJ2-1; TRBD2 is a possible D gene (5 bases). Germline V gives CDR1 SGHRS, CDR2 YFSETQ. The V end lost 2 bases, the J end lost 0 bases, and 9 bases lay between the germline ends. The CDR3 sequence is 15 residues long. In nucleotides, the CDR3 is TGCGCCAGCAGCTTAGCGGCGAGCTCCTACAATGAGCAGTTCTTC. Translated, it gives CASSLAASSYNEQFF.

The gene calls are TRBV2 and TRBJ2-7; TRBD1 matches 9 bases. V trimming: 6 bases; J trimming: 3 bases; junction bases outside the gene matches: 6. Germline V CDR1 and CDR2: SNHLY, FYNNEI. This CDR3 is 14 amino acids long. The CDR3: CASRGTGPVYEQYF. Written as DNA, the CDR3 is TGTGCCAGCAGGGGGACAGGGCCTGTCTACGAGCAGTACTTC.

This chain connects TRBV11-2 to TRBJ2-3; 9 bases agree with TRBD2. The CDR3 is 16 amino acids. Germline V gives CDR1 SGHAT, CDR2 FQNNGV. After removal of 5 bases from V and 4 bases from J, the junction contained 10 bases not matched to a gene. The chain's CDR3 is CASSKRGGGQPDTQYF. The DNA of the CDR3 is TGTGCCAGCAGCAAACGCGGGGGGGGCCAGCCAGATACGCAGTATTTT.

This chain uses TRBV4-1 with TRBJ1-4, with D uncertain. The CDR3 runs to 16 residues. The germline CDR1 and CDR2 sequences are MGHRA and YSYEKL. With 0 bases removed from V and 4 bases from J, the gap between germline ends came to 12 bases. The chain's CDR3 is CASSQDLGSYNEKLFF. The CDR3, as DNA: TGCGCCAGCAGCCAAGATCTTGGCAGCTATAATGAAAAACTGTTTTTT.

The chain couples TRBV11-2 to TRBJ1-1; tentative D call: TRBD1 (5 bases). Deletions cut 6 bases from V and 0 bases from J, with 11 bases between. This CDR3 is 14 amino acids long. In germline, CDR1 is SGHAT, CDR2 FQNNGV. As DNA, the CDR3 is TGTGCCAGCAGACAAGACAGAATGAACACTGAAGCTTTCTTT. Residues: CASRQDRMNTEAFF.

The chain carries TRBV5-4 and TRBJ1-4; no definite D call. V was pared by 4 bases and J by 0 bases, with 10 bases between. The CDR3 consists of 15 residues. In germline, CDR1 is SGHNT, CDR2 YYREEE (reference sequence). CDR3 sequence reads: CASSPEIATNEKLFF. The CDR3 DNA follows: TGTGCCAGCAGCCCAGAGATTGCAACTAATGAAAAACTGTTTTTT.

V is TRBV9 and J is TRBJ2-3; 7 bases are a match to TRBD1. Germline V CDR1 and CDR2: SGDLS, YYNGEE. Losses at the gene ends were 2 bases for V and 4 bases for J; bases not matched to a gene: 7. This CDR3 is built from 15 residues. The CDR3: CASSVTGRSADTQYF. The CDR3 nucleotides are TGTGCCAGCAGCGTGACAGGGAGAAGTGCAGATACGCAGTATTTT.

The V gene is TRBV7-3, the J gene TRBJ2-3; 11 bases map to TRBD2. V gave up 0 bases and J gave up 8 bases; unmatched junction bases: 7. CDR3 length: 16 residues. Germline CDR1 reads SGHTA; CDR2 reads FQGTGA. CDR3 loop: CASSLTTSGRQATQYF. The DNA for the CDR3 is TGTGCCAGCAGCTTAACTACTAGCGGGAGACAGGCTACGCAGTATTTT.

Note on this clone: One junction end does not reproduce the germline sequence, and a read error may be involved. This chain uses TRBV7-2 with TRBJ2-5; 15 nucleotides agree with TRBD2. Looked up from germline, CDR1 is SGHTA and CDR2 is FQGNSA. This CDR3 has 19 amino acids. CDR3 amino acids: CASSLALGLAGGRQETQHF. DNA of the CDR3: TGTGCCAGCAGCTTAGCGCTGGGACTAGCGGGGGGCCGTCAAGAGACCCAGCACTTC.

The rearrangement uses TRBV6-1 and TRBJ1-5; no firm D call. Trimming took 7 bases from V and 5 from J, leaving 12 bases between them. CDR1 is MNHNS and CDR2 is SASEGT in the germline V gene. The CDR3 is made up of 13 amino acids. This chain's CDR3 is CASMSRRHQPQHF. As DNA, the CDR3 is TGTGCCAGCATGTCTAGACGGCATCAGCCCCAGCATTTT.